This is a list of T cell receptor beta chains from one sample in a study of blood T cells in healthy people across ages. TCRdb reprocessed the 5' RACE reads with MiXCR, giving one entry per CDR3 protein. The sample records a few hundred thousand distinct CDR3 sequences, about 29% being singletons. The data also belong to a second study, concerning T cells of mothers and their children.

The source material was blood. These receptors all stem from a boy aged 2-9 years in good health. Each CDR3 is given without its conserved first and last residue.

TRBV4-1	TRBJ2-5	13	ASSRLRGVGETQY
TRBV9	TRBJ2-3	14	ASSPGLHHRTDTQY
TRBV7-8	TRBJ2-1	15	ASSYNQGQTRGNEQF
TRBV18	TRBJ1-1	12	ASSPPQGMGEAF
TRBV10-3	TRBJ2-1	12	ATLLAGGPGEQF
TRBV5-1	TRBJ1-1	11	ASSYGDTAEAF
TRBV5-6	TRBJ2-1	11	ASSLGTTNEQF
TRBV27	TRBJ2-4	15	ASSSYFLGDNGPIQY
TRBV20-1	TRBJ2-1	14	SAVSSGGSSYNEQF
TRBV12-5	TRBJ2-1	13	ASGLYGGAYNEQF
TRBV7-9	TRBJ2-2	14	ASRTSGPPGTGELF
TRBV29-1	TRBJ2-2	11	SVPGGNTGELF
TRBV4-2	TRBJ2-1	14	ASSQEGLAGDNEQF
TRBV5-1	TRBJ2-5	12	ASSLDYGRETQY
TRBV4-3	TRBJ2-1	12	ASSPYRVVDEQL
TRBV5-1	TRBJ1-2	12	ASSRDGANYGYT
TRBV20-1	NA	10	SARERISEQF
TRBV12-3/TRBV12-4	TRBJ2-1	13	ASSFWTSGRGEQF
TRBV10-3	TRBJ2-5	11	AISDSHQETQY
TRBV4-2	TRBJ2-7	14	ASSQGLGGAIDEQY
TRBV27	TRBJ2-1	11	ASSFPTGGEQF
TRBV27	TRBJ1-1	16	ASSLSFGTGELYTEAF
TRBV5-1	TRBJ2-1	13	ASSFRIAGGNEQF
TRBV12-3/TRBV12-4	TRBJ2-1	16	ASRQGTSGRGTYNEQF
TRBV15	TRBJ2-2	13	ATSNGERETGELF
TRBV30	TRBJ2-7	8	AWRGYEQY
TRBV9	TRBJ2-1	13	ASSVGSGAGNEQF
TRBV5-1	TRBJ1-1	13	ASRTGTGGYGEAF
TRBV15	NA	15	ATSRPPTSGRANEQF
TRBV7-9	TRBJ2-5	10	ASSLGDATQY
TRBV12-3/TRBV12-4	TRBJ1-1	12	ASSPREGFAEAF
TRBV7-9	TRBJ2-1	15	ASSSTRTSGSRNEQF
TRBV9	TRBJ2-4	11	ASSSGAANTQY
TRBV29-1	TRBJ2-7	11	SVNKGELHEQY
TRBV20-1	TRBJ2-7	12	SARRGGRRTEQY
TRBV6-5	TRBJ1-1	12	ASKFTGTTTEAF
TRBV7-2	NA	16	ASSSRDRGPTTPYEQY
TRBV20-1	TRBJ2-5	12	SAGGTSGGAKQY
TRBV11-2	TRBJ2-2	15	ASSPPRGFENTGELF
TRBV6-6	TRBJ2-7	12	ASSSPGDVYEQY
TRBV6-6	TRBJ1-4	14	ASNNRRTGDEENLF
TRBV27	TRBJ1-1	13	ASSLGRGRFTEAF
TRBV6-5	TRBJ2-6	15	ASSYERGSSGANVLT
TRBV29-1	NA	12	SVGRRLAGDEQF
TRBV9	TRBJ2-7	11	ASSAGLYYEQY
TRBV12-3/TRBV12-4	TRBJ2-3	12	ASSTSVWTDTQY
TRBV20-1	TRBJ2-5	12	SASRAGREETQY
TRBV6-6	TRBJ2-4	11	ASSYAGLDIQY
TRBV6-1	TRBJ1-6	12	ASSEVSPDSPLH
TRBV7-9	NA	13	ASSPRDSSKYEQY
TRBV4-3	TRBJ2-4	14	ASSQEMSGKYNIQY
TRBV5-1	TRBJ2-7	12	ASSITGGSYEQY
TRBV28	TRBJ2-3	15	ASRGLGVAGAADTQY
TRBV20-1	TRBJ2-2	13	SARGAGVNTGELF